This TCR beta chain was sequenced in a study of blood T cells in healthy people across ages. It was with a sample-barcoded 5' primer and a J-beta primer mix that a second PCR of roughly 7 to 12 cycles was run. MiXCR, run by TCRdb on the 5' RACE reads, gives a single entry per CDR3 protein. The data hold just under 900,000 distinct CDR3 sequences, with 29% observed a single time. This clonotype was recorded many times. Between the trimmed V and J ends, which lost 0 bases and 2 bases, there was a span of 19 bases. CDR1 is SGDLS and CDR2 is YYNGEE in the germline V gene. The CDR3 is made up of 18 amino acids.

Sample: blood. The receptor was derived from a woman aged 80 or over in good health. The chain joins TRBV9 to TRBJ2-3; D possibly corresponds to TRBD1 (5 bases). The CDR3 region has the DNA TGTGCCAGCAGCGTAGTACCATGGGGCCAATTCAACACAGATACGCAGTATTTT. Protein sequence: CASSVVPWGQFNTDTQYF.